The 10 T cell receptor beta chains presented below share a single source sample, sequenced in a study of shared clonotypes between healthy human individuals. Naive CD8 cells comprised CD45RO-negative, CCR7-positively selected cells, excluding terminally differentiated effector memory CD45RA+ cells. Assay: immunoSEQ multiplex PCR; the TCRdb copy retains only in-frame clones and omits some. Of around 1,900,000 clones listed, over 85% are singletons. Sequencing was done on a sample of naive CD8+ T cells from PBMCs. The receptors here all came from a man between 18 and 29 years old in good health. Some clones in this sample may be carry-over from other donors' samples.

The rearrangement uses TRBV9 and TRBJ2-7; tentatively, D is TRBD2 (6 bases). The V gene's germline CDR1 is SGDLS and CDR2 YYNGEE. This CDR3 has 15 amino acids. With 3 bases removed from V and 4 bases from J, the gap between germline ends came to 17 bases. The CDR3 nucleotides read TGTGCCAGCAGCGCAGGAGCGGAGGGCTTTTACGAGCAGTACTTC. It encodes CASSAGAEGFYEQYF.

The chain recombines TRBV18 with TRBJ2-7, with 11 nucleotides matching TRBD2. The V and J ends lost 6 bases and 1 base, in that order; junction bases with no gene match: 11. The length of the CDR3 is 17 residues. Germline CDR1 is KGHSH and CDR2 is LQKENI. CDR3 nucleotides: TGTGCCAGCTCGAGGACTAGCGGGTCCTCAATTTCCTACGAGCAGTACTTC. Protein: CASSRTSGSSISYEQYF. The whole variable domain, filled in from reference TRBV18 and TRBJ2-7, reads NAGVMQNPRHLVRRRGQEARLRCSPMKGHSHVYWYRQLPEEGLKFMVYLQKENIIDESGMPKERFSAEFPKEGPSILRIQQVVRGDSAAYFCASSRTSGSSISYEQYFGPGTRLTVT.

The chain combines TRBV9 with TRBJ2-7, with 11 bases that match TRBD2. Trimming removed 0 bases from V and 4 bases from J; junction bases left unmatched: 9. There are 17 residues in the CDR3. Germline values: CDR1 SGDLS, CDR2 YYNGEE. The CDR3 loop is CASSVDAVASGRYEQYF. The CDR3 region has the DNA TGTGCCAGCAGCGTAGATGCCGTGGCTAGCGGGAGGTACGAGCAGTACTTC.

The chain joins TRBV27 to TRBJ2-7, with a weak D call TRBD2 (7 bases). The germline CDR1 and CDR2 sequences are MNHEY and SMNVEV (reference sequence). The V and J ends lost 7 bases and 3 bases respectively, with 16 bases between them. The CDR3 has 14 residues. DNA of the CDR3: TGTGCCAGCACAGTCAGGGGAGGGATCTACGAGCAGTACTTC. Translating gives CASTVRGGIYEQYF.

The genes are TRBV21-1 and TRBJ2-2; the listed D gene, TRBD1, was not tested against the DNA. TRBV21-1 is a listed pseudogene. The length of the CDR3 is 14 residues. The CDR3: CASSTTGFTGELFF. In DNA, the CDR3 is TGTGCCAGCAGCACTACAGGGTTCACCGGGGAGCTGTTTTTT.

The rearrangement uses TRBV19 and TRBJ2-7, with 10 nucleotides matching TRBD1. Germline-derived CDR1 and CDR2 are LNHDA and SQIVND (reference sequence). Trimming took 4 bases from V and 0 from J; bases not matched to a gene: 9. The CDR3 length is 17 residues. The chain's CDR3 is CASSTHPGTGVSYEQYF. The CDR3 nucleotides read TGTGCCAGTAGTACCCATCCCGGGACAGGGGTCTCCTACGAGCAGTACTTC.

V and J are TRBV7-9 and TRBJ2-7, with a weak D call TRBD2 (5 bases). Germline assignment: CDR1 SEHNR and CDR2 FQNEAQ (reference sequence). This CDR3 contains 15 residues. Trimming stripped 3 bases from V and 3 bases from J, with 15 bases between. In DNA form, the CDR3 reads TGTGCCAGCAGCTTTTCTAAGGGCGCGGGCTACGAGCAGTACTTC. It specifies CASSFSKGAGYEQYF.

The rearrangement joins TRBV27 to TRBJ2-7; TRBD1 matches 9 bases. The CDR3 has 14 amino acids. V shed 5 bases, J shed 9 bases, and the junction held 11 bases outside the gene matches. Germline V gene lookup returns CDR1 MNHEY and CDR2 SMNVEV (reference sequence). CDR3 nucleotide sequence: TGTGCCAGCAGTCCCGGGACAGGGTGGAGTTGGCAGTACTTC. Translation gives CASSPGTGWSWQYF.

CDR3 region: CASSQDRRGGSEQYF. For the CDR3, the DNA is TGCGCCAGCAGCCAAGATAGGAGAGGGGGCTCCGAGCAGTACTTC. V is TRBV4-3 and J is TRBJ2-7; 7 bases are shared with TRBD1. V lost 0 bases and J lost 6; bases outside the gene matches: 8. Germline values: CDR1 LGHNA, CDR2 YSLEER. CDR3 length: 15 residues.

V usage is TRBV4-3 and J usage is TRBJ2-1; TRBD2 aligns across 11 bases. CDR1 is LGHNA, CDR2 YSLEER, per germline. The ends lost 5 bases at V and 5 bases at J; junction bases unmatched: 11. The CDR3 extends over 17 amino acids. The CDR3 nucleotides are TGCGCCAGCAGCTCCCGACTAGCGGGAACGACCCACAATGAGCAGTTCTTC. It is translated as CASSSRLAGTTHNEQFF.